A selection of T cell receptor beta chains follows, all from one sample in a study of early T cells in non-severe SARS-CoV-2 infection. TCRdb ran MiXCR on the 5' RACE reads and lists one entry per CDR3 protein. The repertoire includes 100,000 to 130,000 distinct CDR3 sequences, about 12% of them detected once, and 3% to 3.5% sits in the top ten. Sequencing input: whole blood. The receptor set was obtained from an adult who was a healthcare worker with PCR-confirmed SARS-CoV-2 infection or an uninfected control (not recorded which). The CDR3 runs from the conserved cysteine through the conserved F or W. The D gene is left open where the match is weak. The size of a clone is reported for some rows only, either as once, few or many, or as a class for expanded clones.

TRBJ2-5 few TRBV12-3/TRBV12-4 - TGTGCCAGCAGTCCGCCGGGGACTGGAGAGACCCAGTACTTC CASSPPGTGETQYF
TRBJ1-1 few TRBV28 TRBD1 TGTGCCAGCACCCTGACAGGGTCGGGCACTGAAGCTTTCTTT CASTLTGSGTEAFF
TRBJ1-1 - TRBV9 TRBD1 TGTGCCAGCAGCGTAGGAACAGGGGTCACTGAAGCTTTCTTT CASSVGTGVTEAFF
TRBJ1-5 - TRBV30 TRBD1 TGTGCCTGGGGCCGGACAGGTCGCAATCAGCCCCAGCATTTT CAWGRTGRNQPQHF
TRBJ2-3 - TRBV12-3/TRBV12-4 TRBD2 TGTGCCAGCAGTCCCTCCCCCGTTAGCGGGACTACAGATACGCAGTATTTT CASSPSPVSGTTDTQYF
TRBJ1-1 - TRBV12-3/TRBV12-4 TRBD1 TGTGCCAGCAGTTTTAAGACAGGGAGAGCTTTCTTT CASSFKTGRAFF
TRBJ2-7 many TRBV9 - TGTGCCAGCAGCCGCCGGGAAGAGGGGTGGGGGAGCCCCTACGAGCAGTACTTC CASSRREEGWGSPYEQYF
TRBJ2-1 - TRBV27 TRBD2 TGTGCCAGCAGCTCTAGCGGGGCCTGGTACAATGAGCAGTTCTTC CASSSSGAWYNEQFF
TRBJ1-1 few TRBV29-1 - TGCAGCGGGAGGGCACAGGCATCCACTGAAGCTTTCTTT CSGRAQASTEAFF
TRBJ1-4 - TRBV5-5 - TGTGCCAGCAGCGTGGGGATCCTAGTGCATGAAAAACTGTTTTTT CASSVGILVHEKLFF
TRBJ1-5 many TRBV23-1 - TGCGCCAGCAGTCCCCAGATCAGGGGAGGGGGCAATCAGCCCCAGCATTTT CASSPQIRGGGNQPQHF
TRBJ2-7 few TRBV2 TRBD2 TGTGCCAGCAGTGAAACAGTGACTAGCGGGGACCCCTACGAGCAGTACTTC CASSETVTSGDPYEQYF
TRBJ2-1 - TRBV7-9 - TGTGCCAGCAGCCGGCTCAGTAGCGGAACATACAATGAGCAGTTCTTC CASSRLSSGTYNEQFF
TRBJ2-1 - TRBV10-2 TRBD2 TGCGCCAGCAGCAGACTAGCGGGGCCACCCTACAATGAGCAGTTCTTC CASSRLAGPPYNEQFF
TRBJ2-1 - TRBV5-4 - TGTGCCAGCAGCCGCCCGGGGGTGGGGAACTCCTACAATGAGCAGTTCTTC CASSRPGVGNSYNEQFF
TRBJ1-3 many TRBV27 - TGTGCCAGCTCCTTCGACGGAAAGCCTGGAAACACCATATATTTT CASSFDGKPGNTIYF
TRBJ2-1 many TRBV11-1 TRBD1 TGTGCCAGCACCGCGACAGGGTCTAGGAATGAGCAGTTCTTC CASTATGSRNEQFF
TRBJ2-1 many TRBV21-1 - TGTGCCAGCAGCAAAGGTCCCGGGACAGGGAATGAGCAGTTCTTC CASSKGPGTGNEQFF
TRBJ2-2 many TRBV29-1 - TGCAGCGTTGTCCTTTCTGATGGACCGTCATCCGGGGAGCTGTTTTTT CSVVLSDGPSSGELFF
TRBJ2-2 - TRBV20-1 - TGCAGTGCTAGAAGCCTTCTCACCGGGGAGCTGTTTTTT CSARSLLTGELFF
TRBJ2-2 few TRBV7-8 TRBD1 TGTGCCAGCAGCCGGGGACAGGGGAACACCGGGGAGCTGTTTTTT CASSRGQGNTGELFF
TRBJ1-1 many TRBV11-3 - TGTGCCAGCAGCTTCTACCCGGGGGACACTGAAGCTTTCTTT CASSFYPGDTEAFF
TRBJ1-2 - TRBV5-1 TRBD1 TGCGCCAGCAGCTCACTAGGGGGCTTCGAATATGGCTACACCTTC CASSSLGGFEYGYTF
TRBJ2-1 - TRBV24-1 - TGTGCCACCAGTGATGAGTCTAATGAGCAGTTCTTC CATSDESNEQFF
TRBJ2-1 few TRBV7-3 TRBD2 TGTGCCAGCAGCTTAACGGTTAGCGGGAGTTCCGGTGAGCAGTTCTTC CASSLTVSGSSGEQFF
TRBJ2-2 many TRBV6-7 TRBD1 TGTGCCAGCAGTTACTCCAGGGGGCGCGGGAACACCGGGGAGCTGTTTTTT CASSYSRGRGNTGELFF